This T cell receptor beta chain comes out of a study of cytomegalovirus exposure and HLA in healthy donors. General study results and limits: Later genetic work tied a missense DCLRE1C variant to beta-chain V and J trimming. Confirmation was obtained in vitro that a few CMV-associated chains are specific for CMV antigens. Previous analysis showed most TCR beta V segments were productive about 90% or about 30% of the time. Across donors, presence/absence analyses took sequencing depth to be roughly uniform.

PCR involved 60 Vbeta and 13 Jbeta primers. Repertoires were generated with immunoSEQ multiplex PCR, while TCRdb's copy carries only in-frame clones and drops some. The table lists over 75,000 clones, more than 75% of them singletons. A note on this clone: Its specificity is not known.

Per the germline V gene, CDR1 is SEHNR and CDR2 is FQNEAQ (reference sequence). This CDR3 spans 16 amino acids. V gave up 5 bases and J gave up 4 bases; unmatched junction bases: 5. The gene calls are TRBV7-9 and TRBJ2-1; 13 bases agree with TRBD2. The sequenced material came from PBMCs. The receptor comes from an older woman in good health and CMV-seronegative. In nucleotides, the CDR3 is TGTGCCAGCAGCGTCCGGACTAGCGGGAGTTACAATGAGCAGTTCTTC. It yields the protein CASSVRTSGSYNEQFF.